The rows below give T cell receptor beta chains drawn from one sample of a study of naive and memory T cell subsets. TCRdb independently ran MiXCR on the UMI-ligation and nested PCR reads; one entry per CDR3 protein. There are about 120,000 distinct CDR3 sequences in the sample; 35% to 40% occur only once, and about 0.85% lies in the top ten. What was sequenced was central memory CD4+ T cells from blood. The receptors shown here come from a human donor in good health. Each CDR3 is given with its conserved first and last residue. D genes are given only for firm matches. The size entry is marked missing in some rows and otherwise reads once, few, many or a size class.

V	D	size	J	DNA	CDR3
TRBV5-4	NA	NA	TRBJ1-2	TGTGCCAGCAGCCCGAGTTACAGACCTAACTATGGCTACACCTTC	CASSPSYRPNYGYTF
TRBV20-1	TRBD2	few	TRBJ2-1	TGCAGTGCTAGAGGTCGAGGCGGGAGTTACAATGAGCAGTTCTTC	CSARGRGGSYNEQFF
TRBV27	NA	NA	TRBJ1-2	TGTGCCAGCCGCCCAGGGGCAGGGTGGTATGGCTACACCTTC	CASRPGAGWYGYTF
TRBV20-1	NA	many	TRBJ2-1	TGCAGTGCTAGTATTTTTGAGGGGAATGAGCAGTTCTTC	CSASIFEGNEQFF
TRBV20-1	TRBD1	many	TRBJ2-3	TGCAGTGCCGGACAGGGCGGCAGCACAGATACGCAGTATTTT	CSAGQGGSTDTQYF
TRBV6-2/TRBV6-3	TRBD2	NA	TRBJ2-2	TGTGCCAGCATTTTTAGGGCGGGAGTTAACACCGGGGAGCTGTTTTTT	CASIFRAGVNTGELFF
TRBV7-3	NA	few	TRBJ2-7	TGTGCCAGCAGCGGACCCCTAGATCGGGTCTCCTACGAGCAGTACTTC	CASSGPLDRVSYEQYF
TRBV20-1	TRBD2	NA	TRBJ2-5	TGCAGTGCCACAGATTTCGGGCGGGGGCAAGAGACCCAGTACTTC	CSATDFGRGQETQYF
TRBV6-5	TRBD2	many	TRBJ2-3	TGTGCCAGCAGTTCCCGAGGGACTAGCCAAACAGATACGCAGTATTTT	CASSSRGTSQTDTQYF
TRBV20-1	TRBD1	NA	TRBJ1-3	TGCAGTGCTAGATCAAGTCTGGGGACAGTCTCTGGAAACACCATATATTTT	CSARSSLGTVSGNTIYF
TRBV4-3	NA	many	TRBJ2-6	TGCGCCAGCAGCCAAGCGGCAGGGTTCTCTGGGGCCAACGTCCTGACTTTC	CASSQAAGFSGANVLTF
TRBV20-1	NA	NA	TRBJ1-4	TGCAGTGCTAGAGATCAAGGGGGTATTAATGAAAAACTGTTTTTT	CSARDQGGINEKLFF